The 10 T cell receptor beta chains below were found in one sample sequenced in a study of identical twins. TCRdb reanalysed the 5' RACE reads using MiXCR and keeps one entry per CDR3 protein. Found here are 1.5 million to 2 million distinct CDR3 sequences, more than 30% of them singletons; the top ten hold 0.25% to 0.3%. The material sequenced was cord blood. These TCRs come from a newborn girl in good health.

This rearrangement joins TRBV3-1 to TRBJ2-3, with D perhaps assigned TRBD1 or TRBD2 (5 bases each). V lost 3 bases and J 2 bases, leaving 9 bases between the germline ends. This CDR3 has 14 residues. Germline-derived CDR1 and CDR2 are LGHDT and YNNKEL (reference sequence). CDR3 nucleotide sequence: TGTGCCAGCAGCCATGGGGGATCCACAGATACGCAGTATTTT. Encoded protein: CASSHGGSTDTQYF.

This clonotype was observed a few times. V gene TRBV12-3 or TRBV12-4 combines with J gene TRBJ2-5; D call uncertain. The CDR3 runs to 15 residues. With 2 bases removed from V and 1 base from J, the gap between germline ends came to 11 bases. The CDR3 loop reads CASSLMGFSQETQYF. As DNA, the CDR3 is TGTGCCAGCAGTTTAATGGGGTTCTCCCAAGAGACCCAGTACTTC.

This clonotype was picked up a small number of times. The rearrangement uses TRBV10-3 and TRBJ1-6; D ambiguous. Per germline, CDR1 ENHRY and CDR2 SYGVKD. V shed 4 bases and J shed 8 bases, with 9 bases lying between them. The CDR3 loop spans 13 amino acids. The CDR3 spells CAISGTGHSPLHF. CDR3 sequence (DNA): TGTGCCATCAGTGGGACCGGCCATTCACCCCTCCACTTT.

This clonotype was recorded a few times. The J gene is TRBJ2-4, the V gene TRBV27; 8 bases match TRBD1. With the DNA end fitting TRBJ2-5 better, the J assignment may be wrong. Germline V CDR1 and CDR2: MNHEY, SMNVEV (reference sequence). This CDR3 region has 15 residues. CDR3 in amino acids: CASSPTGVGRETQYF. DNA for the CDR3: TGTGCCAGCAGTCCGACAGGGGTCGGAAGAGAGACCCAGTACTTC.

This clonotype was picked up a small number of times. The V call is TRBV6-1, the J call TRBJ1-1; D not certain. The CDR3 spans 15 residues. V lost 2 bases and J 4 bases, leaving 14 bases between the germline ends. CDR1 and CDR2 from the germline V gene are MNHNS and SASEGT. The CDR3 sequence: CASSEFRYRATEAFF. CDR3 in DNA: TGTGCCAGCAGTGAATTCCGATACAGAGCCACTGAAGCTTTCTTT.

The chain couples TRBV7-9 to TRBJ1-2; 7 positions agree with TRBD1. V gave up 1 base and J gave up 6 bases; unmatched junction bases: 5. The CDR3 has 14 amino acids. Per germline, CDR1 SEHNR and CDR2 FQNEAQ (reference sequence). CDR3 coding DNA: TGTGCCAGCAGCTTAGATACAGGGGAGAATGGCTACACCTTC. Translation gives CASSLDTGENGYTF. Complete variable domain (other parts from reference TRBV7-9 and TRBJ1-2): DTGVSQNPRHKITKRGQNVTFRCDPISEHNRLYWYRQTLGQGPEFLTYFQNEAQLEKSRLLSDRFSAERPKGSFSTLEIQRTEQGDSAMYLCASSLDTGENGYTFGSGTRLTVV.

The V call is TRBV4-1, the J call TRBJ2-2, with D possibly being TRBD1 (6 bases). This CDR3 is built from 15 residues. The germline V gene encodes CDR1 MGHRA and CDR2 YSYEKL. The germline V and J ends were trimmed by 6 bases and 4 bases, with 15 bases remaining between them. CDR3 bases: TGCGCCAGCAGGTTGAGGGGGTCGGGCACCGGGGAGCTGTTTTTT. Its protein is CASRLRGSGTGELFF.

This clonotype was counted between two and nine times. The chain recombines TRBV27 with TRBJ1-6; 8 nucleotides match TRBD1. Losses at the gene ends were 6 bases for V and 4 bases for J; bases not matched to a gene: 5. CDR3 size: 15 residues. Germline V gives CDR1 MNHEY, CDR2 SMNVEV (reference sequence). The CDR3 sequence is CASRTGGGYNSPLHF. The CDR3 nucleotides are TGTGCCAGCAGAACAGGGGGTGGATATAATTCACCCCTCCACTTT.

V is TRBV20-1 and J is TRBJ2-3; TRBD2 aligns across 8 bases. The CDR3 consists of 14 residues. V shed 3 bases, J shed 7 bases, and the junction held 9 bases outside the gene matches. CDR1 is DFQATT and CDR2 is SNEGSKA in the germline V gene (reference sequence). This CDR3 is CSARTGGPMNTQYF. CDR3 nucleotides: TGCAGTGCTAGGACGGGAGGGCCCATGAATACGCAGTATTTT.

This clonotype was seen more than once but under ten times. This chain joins TRBV13 and TRBJ2-3, with D uncertain. This CDR3 is 14 amino acids long. V shed 1 base and J shed 4 bases, with 9 bases lying between them. Germline V gives CDR1 PRHDT, CDR2 FYEKMQ (reference sequence). CDR3 sequence (DNA): TGTGCCAGCAGCTTAGAAGGTTTCTCAGATACGCAGTATTTT. This encodes CASSLEGFSDTQYF.